This TCR beta chain was captured in a study of blood T cell repertoires in COVID-19. About the research overall: From the United States, Italy and Spain came samples of acute and convalescent COVID-19. The cDNA or gDNA used as material had been derived from T cells, B-cell-depleted T cells, or PBMCs.

In the study's own analysis: Amplification from reference gene primers served as the basis for estimated nucleated cell counts. Sequencing was performed with immunoSEQ multiplex PCR; in TCRdb, only in-frame clones are kept and a portion is missing. That table furnishes V, J and clone size, whereas the DNA furnished D and trimming. Counted here are tens of thousands of clones, around four fifths occurring once; the ten biggest clones make up approximately 39%. Germline V gene lookup returns CDR1 SGHTA and CDR2 FQGNSA. The CDR3 runs to 17 residues. With 2 bases clipped from V and 5 bases from J, the junction kept 9 bases outside the gene matches. This clone appeared once.

The receptor's source is a man older than 75 with active or convalescent COVID-19. Sequenced material: peripheral blood. The chain uses TRBV7-2 and TRBJ2-1; 10 bases map to TRBD2. The CDR3 is CASSLSRTSGINNEQFF. The DNA for the CDR3 is TGTGCCAGCAGCTTAAGCCGGACTAGCGGTATTAACAATGAGCAGTTCTTC. The full variable domain, with the rest looked up from reference TRBV7-2 and TRBJ2-1, is GAGVSQSPSNKVTEKGKDVELRCDPISGHTALYWYRQSLGQGLEFLIYFQGNSAPDKSGLPSDRFSAERTGGSVSTLTIQRTQQEDSAVYLCASSLSRTSGINNEQFFGPGTRLTVL.